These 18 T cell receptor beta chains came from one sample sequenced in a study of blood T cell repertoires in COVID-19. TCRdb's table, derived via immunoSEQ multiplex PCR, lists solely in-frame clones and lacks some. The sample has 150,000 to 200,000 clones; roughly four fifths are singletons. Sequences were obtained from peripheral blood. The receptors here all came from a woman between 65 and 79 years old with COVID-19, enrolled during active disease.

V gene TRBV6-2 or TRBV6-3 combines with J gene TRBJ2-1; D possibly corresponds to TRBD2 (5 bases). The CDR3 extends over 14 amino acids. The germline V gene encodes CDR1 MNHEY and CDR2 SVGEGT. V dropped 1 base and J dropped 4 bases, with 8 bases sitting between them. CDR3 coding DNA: TGTGCCAGCAGTTACTTTCAGCGGTACAATGAGCAGTTCTTC. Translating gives CASSYFQRYNEQFF.

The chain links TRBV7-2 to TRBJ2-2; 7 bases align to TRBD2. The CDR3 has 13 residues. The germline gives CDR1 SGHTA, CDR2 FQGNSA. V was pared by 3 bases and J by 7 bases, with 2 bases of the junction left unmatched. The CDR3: CASSLGDYGELFF. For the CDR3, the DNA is TGTGCCAGCAGCTTGGGGGACTACGGGGAGCTGTTTTTT.

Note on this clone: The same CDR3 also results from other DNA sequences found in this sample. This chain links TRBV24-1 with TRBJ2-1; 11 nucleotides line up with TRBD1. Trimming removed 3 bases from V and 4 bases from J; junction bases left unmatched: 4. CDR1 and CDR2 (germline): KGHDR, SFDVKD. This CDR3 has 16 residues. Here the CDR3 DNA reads TGTGCCACCAGTGATCGGGACAGGGGGAGGTACAATGAGCAGTTCTTC. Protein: CATSDRDRGRYNEQFF.

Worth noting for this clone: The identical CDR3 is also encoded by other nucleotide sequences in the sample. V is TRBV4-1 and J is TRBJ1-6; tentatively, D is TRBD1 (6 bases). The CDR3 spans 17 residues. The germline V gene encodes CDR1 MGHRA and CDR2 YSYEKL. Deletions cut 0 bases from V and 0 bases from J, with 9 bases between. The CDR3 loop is CASSQDTGSSYNSPLHF. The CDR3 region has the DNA TGCGCCAGCAGCCAAGACACAGGGAGCTCCTATAATTCACCCCTCCACTTT.

The CDR3 coding sequence is TGCGCCAGCAGCTTGGGGGGAAGGACAGGACCTCATGGCTACACCTTC. Amino acids: CASSLGGRTGPHGYTF. The V call is TRBV5-1, the J call TRBJ1-2; 7 bases match TRBD1. The CDR3 extends over 16 amino acids. The V and J ends lost 0 bases and 6 bases, in that order; junction bases with no gene match: 11. CDR1 and CDR2 from the germline V gene are SGHRS and YFSETQ.

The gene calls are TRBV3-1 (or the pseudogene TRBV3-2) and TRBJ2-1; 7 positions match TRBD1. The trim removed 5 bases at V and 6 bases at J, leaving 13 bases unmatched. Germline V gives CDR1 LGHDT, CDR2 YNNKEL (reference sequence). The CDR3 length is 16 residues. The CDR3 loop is CASSYPPGTAGNEQFF. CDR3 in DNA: TGTGCCAGCAGCTATCCCCCCGGGACAGCCGGCAATGAGCAGTTCTTC.

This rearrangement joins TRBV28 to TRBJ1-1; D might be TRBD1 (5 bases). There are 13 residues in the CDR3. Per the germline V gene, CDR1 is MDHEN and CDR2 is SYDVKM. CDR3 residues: CRSSGFRNTEAFF. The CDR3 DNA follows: TGTCGTTCTTCAGGGTTTCGGAACACTGAAGCTTTCTTT.

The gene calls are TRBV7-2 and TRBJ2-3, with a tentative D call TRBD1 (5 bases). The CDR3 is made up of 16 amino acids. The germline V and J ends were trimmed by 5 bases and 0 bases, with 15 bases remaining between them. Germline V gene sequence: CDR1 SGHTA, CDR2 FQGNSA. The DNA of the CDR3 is TGTGCCAGCAGCGTGAAAGGGCAGGGAAGCACAGATACGCAGTATTTT. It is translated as CASSVKGQGSTDTQYF.

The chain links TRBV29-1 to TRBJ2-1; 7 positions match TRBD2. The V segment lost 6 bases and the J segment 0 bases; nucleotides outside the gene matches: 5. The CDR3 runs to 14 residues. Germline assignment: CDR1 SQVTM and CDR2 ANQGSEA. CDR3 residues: CSVRAGLSYNEQFF. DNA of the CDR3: TGCAGCGTACGAGCGGGGCTCTCCTACAATGAGCAGTTCTTC.

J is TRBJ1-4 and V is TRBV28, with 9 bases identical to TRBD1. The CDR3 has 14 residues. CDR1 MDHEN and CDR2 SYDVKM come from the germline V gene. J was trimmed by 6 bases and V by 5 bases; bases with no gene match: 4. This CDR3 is CASSQQGAHEKLFF. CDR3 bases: TGTGCCAGCAGTCAACAGGGGGCCCATGAAAAACTGTTTTTT. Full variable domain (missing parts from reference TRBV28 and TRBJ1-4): DVKVTQSSRYLVKRTGEKVFLECVQDMDHENMFWYRQDPGLGLRLIYFSYDVKMKEKGDIPEGYSVSREKKERFSLILESASTNQTSMYLCASSQQGAHEKLFFGSGTQLSVL.

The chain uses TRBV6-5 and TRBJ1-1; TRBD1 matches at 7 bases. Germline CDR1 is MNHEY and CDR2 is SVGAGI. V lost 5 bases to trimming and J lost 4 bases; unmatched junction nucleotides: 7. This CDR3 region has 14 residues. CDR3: CASSPGTVVTEAFF. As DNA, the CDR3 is TGTGCCAGCAGTCCCGGGACAGTCGTCACTGAAGCTTTCTTT.

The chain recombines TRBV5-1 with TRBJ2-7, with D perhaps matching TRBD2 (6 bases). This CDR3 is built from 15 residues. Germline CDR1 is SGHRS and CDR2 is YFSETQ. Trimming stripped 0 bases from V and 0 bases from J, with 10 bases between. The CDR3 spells CASSLEGTRSYEQYF. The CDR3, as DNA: TGCGCCAGCAGCTTGGAGGGGACTCGCTCCTACGAGCAGTACTTC.

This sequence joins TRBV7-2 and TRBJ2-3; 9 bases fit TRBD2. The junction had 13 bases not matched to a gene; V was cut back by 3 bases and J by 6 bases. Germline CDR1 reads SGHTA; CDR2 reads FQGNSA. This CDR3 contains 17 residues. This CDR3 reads CASSFSASGNPQDTQYF. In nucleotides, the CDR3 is TGTGCCAGCAGCTTCTCGGCTAGCGGGAATCCACAGGATACGCAGTATTTT.

CDR3 sequence: CSVGTGAGYTF. DNA of the CDR3: TGCAGCGTTGGCACAGGGGCTGGCTACACCTTC. V is TRBV29-1 and J is TRBJ1-2; 7 nucleotides line up with TRBD1. J lost 7 bases, V lost 4 bases, and 3 bases had no gene match. The CDR3 runs 11 residues. The germline V gene encodes CDR1 SQVTM and CDR2 ANQGSEA. Filled out from reference TRBV29-1 and TRBJ1-2, the complete variable domain reads SAVISQKPSRDICQRGTSLTIQCQVDSQVTMMFWYRQQPGQSLTLIATANQGSEATYESGFVIDKFPISRPNLTFSTLTVSNMSPEDSSIYLCSVGTGAGYTFGSGTRLTVV.

In DNA, the CDR3 is TGTGCCAGCAGCAGGGGGGACAGAGATGGCTACACCTTC. Amino acids: CASSRGDRDGYTF. The V gene is TRBV9, the J gene TRBJ1-2; TRBD1 matches at 7 bases. With 4 bases clipped from V and 6 bases from J, the junction kept 6 bases outside the gene matches. Germline V gene lookup returns CDR1 SGDLS and CDR2 YYNGEE. The CDR3 length is 13 residues.

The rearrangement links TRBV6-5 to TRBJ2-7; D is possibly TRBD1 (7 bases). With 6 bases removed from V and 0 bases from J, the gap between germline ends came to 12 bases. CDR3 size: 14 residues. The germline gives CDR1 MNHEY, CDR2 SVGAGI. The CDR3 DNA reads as TGTGCCAGCAGGGCAGGGGGGAGCTCCTACGAGCAGTACTTC. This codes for CASRAGGSSYEQYF.

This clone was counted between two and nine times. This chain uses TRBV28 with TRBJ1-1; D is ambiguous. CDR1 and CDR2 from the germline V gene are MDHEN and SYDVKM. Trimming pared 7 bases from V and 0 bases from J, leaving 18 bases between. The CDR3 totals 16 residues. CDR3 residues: CASTYIRSSMNTEAFF. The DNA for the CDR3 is TGTGCCAGCACCTACATTCGGAGCAGCATGAACACTGAAGCTTTCTTT.

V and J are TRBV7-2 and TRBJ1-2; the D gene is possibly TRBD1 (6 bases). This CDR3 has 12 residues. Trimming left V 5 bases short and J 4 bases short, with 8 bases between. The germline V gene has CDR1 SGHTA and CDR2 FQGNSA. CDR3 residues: CASSRTVYGYTF. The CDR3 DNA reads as TGTGCCAGCAGCAGGACAGTCTATGGCTACACCTTC.